A selection of T cell receptor beta chains follows, all from one sample in a study of blood T cells in healthy people across ages. Via MiXCR, TCRdb re-called the 5' RACE reads, giving one row per CDR3 protein. The sample has roughly 680,000 distinct CDR3 sequences; 52% are singletons. The material sequenced was blood. These receptors were obtained from a woman of 80 years or more in good health. Both conserved end residues are part of each CDR3. Fields, in order: J gene, clone size, CDR3 length, V gene, D gene, CDR3 protein, CDR3 DNA. D genes are given only for firm matches. Expanded clones get a size class; other rows say once, few or many, or leave the size out.

>TRBJ2-2|few|14|TRBV7-9|NA
CASRDTSITGELFF
TGTGCCAGCAGAGACACCTCAATCACCGGGGAGCTGTTTTTT
>TRBJ2-5|few|10|TRBV12-3/TRBV12-4|NA
CASSSARQYF
TGTGCCAGCAGTTCAGCTCGGCAGTACTTC
>TRBJ1-4|once|14|TRBV6-1|TRBD1
CASSPRDREGKLFF
TGTGCCAGCAGCCCCCGGGACAGGGAAGGAAAACTGTTTTTT
>TRBJ2-3|NA|12|TRBV12-3/TRBV12-4|NA
CASSFDYHTQYF
TGTGCCAGCAGTTTTGACTATCATACGCAGTATTTT
>TRBJ2-1|many|11|TRBV12-3/TRBV12-4|NA
CASSTHNEQFF
TGTGCCAGCAGTACCCACAATGAGCAGTTCTTC
>TRBJ2-5|NA|15|TRBV27|TRBD1
CASSFVTGGEETQYF
TGTGCCAGCAGTTTCGTAACAGGGGGCGAAGAGACCCAGTACTTC
>TRBJ1-1|few|14|TRBV5-6|TRBD1
CASSTGQGWTEAFF
TGTGCCAGCAGCACCGGACAGGGATGGACTGAAGCTTTCTTT
>TRBJ2-1|many|15|TRBV5-1|TRBD1
CASSLGQGAYNEQFF
TGCGCCAGCAGCTTGGGACAGGGGGCTTACAATGAGCAGTTCTTC
>TRBJ2-1|NA|16|TRBV28|NA
CASSPQEGVSYNEQFF
TGTGCCAGCAGTCCACAGGAGGGAGTCTCCTACAATGAGCAGTTCTTC
>TRBJ1-1|few|20|TRBV6-1|NA
CASSEAPLGGASARDTEAFF
TGTGCCAGCAGTGAAGCGCCGTTGGGGGGTGCGAGCGCGAGGGACACTGAAGCTTTCTTT
>TRBJ2-1|few|17|TRBV7-2|TRBD2
CACSSRRLAGSYNEQFF
TGTGCCTGCAGCTCCAGACGACTAGCGGGGTCCTACAATGAGCAGTTCTTC
>TRBJ1-4|NA|18|TRBV15|NA
CATSRDLMGIATNEKLFF
TGTGCCACCAGCAGAGATCTGATGGGGATCGCAACTAATGAAAAACTGTTTTTT
>TRBJ2-7|few|18|TRBV27|TRBD2
CASSSSQKGRAGVYEQYF
TGTGCCAGCAGTTCCTCCCAAAAGGGACGAGCGGGAGTGTACGAGCAGTACTTC
>TRBJ2-2|NA|16|TRBV20-1|TRBD1
CSARDIRTGNTGELFF
TGCAGTGCTAGAGATATCAGGACAGGGAACACCGGGGAGCTGTTTTTT
>TRBJ1-6|NA|15|TRBV7-2|TRBD1
CASSFARTGESPLHF
TGTGCCAGCAGCTTCGCAAGGACAGGGGAATCACCCCTCCACTTT
>TRBJ2-1|once|14|TRBV10-3|NA
CAISEPGHGPQQFF
TGTGCCATCAGCGAACCGGGACATGGTCCTCAGCAGTTCTTC
>TRBJ2-5|NA|14|TRBV5-6|NA
CASSFWGVQETQYF
TGTGCCAGCAGCTTCTGGGGGGTTCAAGAGACCCAGTACTTC
>TRBJ1-1|NA|13|TRBV4-2|NA
CASSPVVNTEVFF
TGTGCCAGCAGCCCAGTCGTGAACACTGAAGTTTTCTTT
>TRBJ1-3|NA|17|TRBV7-2|NA
CASSLVTRGPSGNTIYF
TGTGCCAGCAGCTTAGTGACGAGGGGACCCTCTGGAAACACCATATATTTT
>TRBJ2-3|few|15|TRBV10-1|TRBD2
CASSAGTSSADTQYF
TGCGCCAGCAGTGCCGGGACTAGTTCAGCGGATACGCAGTATTTT
>TRBJ1-5|NA|15|TRBV24-1|NA
CATSDPRRGTQPQHF
TGTGCCACCAGTGACCCCCGACGGGGCACACAGCCCCAGCATTTT
>TRBJ2-5|NA|18|TRBV7-2|TRBD2
CASSLGEAGGPYQETQYF
TGTGCCAGCAGCTTAGGGGAAGCGGGGGGGCCGTACCAAGAGACCCAGTACTTC
>TRBJ2-7|NA|17|TRBV2|NA
CASSARQAAISSYEQYF
TGTGCCAGCAGTGCTCGACAGGCAGCGATCAGCTCCTACGAGCAGTACTTC
>TRBJ2-1|NA|15|TRBV7-8|NA
CASSLGGGELNEQFF
TGTGCCAGCAGCTTAGGAGGGGGAGAACTCAATGAGCAGTTCTTC
>TRBJ1-6|NA|14|TRBV4-2|NA
CASSQGQSDSPLHF
TGTGCCAGCAGCCAAGGTCAGTCGGATTCACCCCTCCACTTT
>TRBJ2-2|NA|13|TRBV12-3/TRBV12-4|TRBD1
CASRGQSGGELFF
TGTGCCAGCAGGGGACAGAGCGGCGGGGAGCTGTTTTTT
>TRBJ2-1|NA|15|TRBV14|TRBD2
CASSQGLAGVGEQFF
TGTGCCAGCAGCCAAGGGCTAGCGGGAGTCGGGGAGCAGTTCTTC
>TRBJ2-3|many|15|TRBV5-1|NA
CASSLYSKSTDTQYF
TGCGCCAGCAGCTTGTACAGTAAATCCACAGATACGCAGTATTTT
>TRBJ2-1|NA|16|TRBV5-1|NA
CASSFGERQASNEQFF
TGCGCCAGCAGCTTTGGAGAAAGACAGGCTTCTAATGAGCAGTTCTTC
>TRBJ1-1|few|16|TRBV7-2|NA
CASSLGGADLNTEAFF
TGTGCCAGCAGCTTGGGTGGCGCAGACTTGAACACTGAAGCTTTCTTT
>TRBJ1-6|few|14|TRBV6-2/TRBV6-3|NA
CASTLDRYNSPLHF
TGTGCCAGCACCCTGGACCGTTATAATTCACCCCTCCACTTT
>TRBJ2-5|many|16|TRBV21-1|NA
CASSTGTGRGWETQYF
TGTGCCAGCAGCACCGGGACAGGGAGAGGTTGGGAGACCCAGTACTTC
>TRBJ2-3|NA|17|TRBV27|TRBD2
CASSLASGGGTTDTQYF
TGTGCCAGCAGTTTGGCGAGCGGGGGGGGAACCACAGATACGCAGTATTTT
>TRBJ2-5|NA|14|TRBV20-1|NA
CSARPPGVGETQYF
TGCAGTGCTAGACCGCCAGGGGTAGGGGAGACCCAGTACTTC
>TRBJ2-3|NA|16|TRBV20-1|TRBD2
CSAGEVAGVQTDTQYF
TGCAGTGCAGGGGAGGTAGCGGGAGTTCAGACAGATACGCAGTATTTT
>TRBJ2-2|NA|14|TRBV7-2|NA
CASSLWARTGELFF
TGTGCCAGCAGCTTGTGGGCGCGAACCGGGGAGCTGTTTTTT
>TRBJ2-5|NA|19|TRBV7-2|TRBD2
CASSLRTRVGLADKETQYF
TGTGCCAGCAGCTTAAGGACTAGGGTAGGACTAGCGGACAAAGAGACCCAGTACTTC
>TRBJ1-1|many|13|TRBV9|NA
CASSVEVRTEAFF
TGTGCCAGCAGCGTAGAGGTAAGGACTGAAGCTTTCTTT
>TRBJ2-5|many|15|TRBV7-8|TRBD1
CASSLSWTGPETQYF
TGTGCCAGCAGCTTATCCTGGACAGGGCCGGAGACCCAGTACTTC
>TRBJ2-1|many|13|TRBV20-1|NA
CSAETTSSNEQFF
TGCAGTGCCGAGACTACTAGTTCCAATGAGCAGTTCTTC
>TRBJ2-7|NA|13|TRBV20-1|TRBD1
CSAYSGQSYEQYF
TGCAGTGCTTACTCGGGACAGTCCTACGAGCAGTACTTC
>TRBJ2-1|NA|16|TRBV11-2|TRBD2
CASSLQTSGKLNEQFF
TGTGCCAGCAGTTTACAGACTAGCGGGAAGCTAAATGAGCAGTTCTTC
>TRBJ2-7|NA|13|TRBV20-1|NA
CSARPGMSYEQYF
TGCAGTGCTAGACCAGGGATGTCCTACGAGCAGTACTTC
>TRBJ1-5|NA|18|TRBV6-1|TRBD1
CASRKGQGLVSGNQPQHF
TGTGCCAGCAGGAAGGGACAGGGGTTGGTCTCTGGCAATCAGCCCCAGCATTTT
>TRBJ1-1|NA|18|TRBV27|TRBD1
CASSLYYMWGQGGTEAFF
TGTGCCAGCAGTTTATATTATATGTGGGGACAGGGGGGCACTGAAGCTTTCTTT
>TRBJ1-2|NA|14|TRBV7-2|NA
CASSARPGDYGYTF
TGTGCCAGCAGCGCGAGACCAGGGGACTATGGCTACACCTTC
>TRBJ2-7|many|11|TRBV6-5|NA
CARWGLYEQYF
TGTGCCCGGTGGGGTCTCTACGAGCAGTACTTC
>TRBJ2-5|many|15|TRBV10-3|NA
CAISEWGPAEETQYF
TGTGCCATCAGTGAGTGGGGGCCCGCTGAAGAGACCCAGTACTTC
>TRBJ1-5|NA|15|TRBV2|NA
CTSSELDGSNQPQHF
TGTACCAGCAGTGAACTGGACGGTAGCAATCAGCCCCAGCATTTT
>TRBJ2-7|many|15|TRBV29-1|TRBD1
CSVAWDRGISYEQYF
TGCAGCGTCGCCTGGGACAGGGGAATTTCCTACGAGCAGTACTTC
>TRBJ2-7|many|15|TRBV27|TRBD1
CASTTLRDSFHEQYF
TGTGCCAGCACTACACTCCGGGACAGTTTCCACGAGCAGTACTTC
>TRBJ1-2|many|15|TRBV4-2|TRBD1
CASSLGTGDPVGYTF
TGTGCCAGCAGCCTAGGGACAGGGGATCCGGTTGGCTACACCTTC
>TRBJ2-5|NA|15|TRBV7-7|TRBD1
CASAFTPGGLETQYF
TGTGCCAGCGCTTTCACCCCAGGGGGCCTAGAGACCCAGTACTTC
>TRBJ1-4|NA|16|TRBV5-1|TRBD1
CASSRQGGATNEKLFF
TGCGCCAGCAGTCGCCAGGGGGGCGCAACTAATGAAAAACTGTTTTTT
>TRBJ1-6|few|18|TRBV21-1|NA
CASSKGGALSSYNSPLHF
TGTGCCAGCAGCAAAGGAGGCGCCCTAAGCTCCTATAATTCACCCCTCCACTTT